The 4 T cell receptor beta chains below were found in one sample sequenced in a study of T cell responses to AZD1222 COVID-19 vaccine. Generated by immunoSEQ multiplex PCR, the TCRdb table keeps only in-frame clones and is missing some. Seen here are about 140,000 clones, around nine tenths observed once, and the top ten hold roughly 4%. This sample comprised peripheral blood, obtained 28 days after the second AZD1222 dose. The receptor source for this set is an adult who received the AZD1222 COVID-19 vaccine.

The genes are TRBV6-5 and TRBJ1-2; a possible D gene is TRBD1 (6 bases). CDR3 length: 13 amino acids. Germline V gene sequence: CDR1 MNHEY, CDR2 SVGAGI. V lost 6 bases and J 8 bases, leaving 16 bases between the germline ends. This CDR3 is CASRFTGYEGYTF. CDR3 in DNA: TGTGCCAGCAGGTTTACAGGGTACGAGGGCTACACCTTC.

This clone was detected only once. The chain is built from TRBV2 and TRBJ2-7; possible D gene TRBD2, 5 bases. This CDR3 is 14 amino acids long. The germline CDR1 and CDR2 sequences are SNHLY and FYNNEI. V shed 4 bases and J shed 0 bases, with 10 bases lying between them. The CDR3 here is CASSVEGASYEQYF. The CDR3 DNA sequence: TGTGCCAGCAGTGTAGAGGGCGCCTCCTACGAGCAGTACTTC.

This chain connects TRBV7-2 to TRBJ1-1; D gene ambiguous. Trimming cost V 3 bases and J 0 bases, with 8 bases left between them. Germline V gene lookup returns CDR1 SGHTA and CDR2 FQGNSA. The CDR3 is made up of 14 amino acids. CDR3 nucleotides: TGTGCCAGCAGCTTCACACGGATGAACACTGAAGCTTTCTTT. The encoded protein is CASSFTRMNTEAFF.

The chain combines TRBV29-1 with TRBJ1-1; TRBD1 might be the D (6 bases). Trimming pared 6 bases from V and 2 bases from J, leaving 10 bases between. This CDR3 is 12 amino acids long. From germline, CDR1 is SQVTM and CDR2 ANQGSEA. In nucleotides, the CDR3 is TGCAGCGTGGGGGGCTACAACACTGAAGCTTTCTTT. Translation: CSVGGYNTEAFF. Looking up the rest from reference TRBV29-1 and TRBJ1-1 gives the full variable domain: SAVISQKPSRDICQRGTSLTIQCQVDSQVTMMFWYRQQPGQSLTLIATANQGSEATYESGFVIDKFPISRPNLTFSTLTVSNMSPEDSSIYLCSVGGYNTEAFFGQGTRLTVV.